Presented here are 25 T cell receptor beta chains from one specimen sequenced in a study of CD8 T cells in Susac syndrome. After extraction with the RNeasy kit, about 0.5 to 1 ug of the RNA was reverse transcribed using random hexamers. From the immunoSEQ multiplex PCR reads, TCRdb called clonotypes with MiXCR, one entry per CDR3 protein. The table lists more than 110,000 distinct CDR3 sequences, 94% of them singletons. The specimen sequenced was CD8+ T cells from PBMCs. The receptors were gathered from a human donor in good health.

This sequence joins TRBV7-9 and TRBJ1-2, with D unresolved. The CDR3 consists of 14 residues. CDR1 is SEHNR, CDR2 FQNEAQ, per germline (reference sequence). Trimming removed 3 bases at V and 2 bases at J, with 10 bases between. The CDR3 region has the DNA TGTGCCAGCAGCTTCGATATCTTCAACTATGGCTACACCTTC. Translation: CASSFDIFNYGYTF.

The chain joins TRBV6-5 to TRBJ1-2; D is ambiguous. The CDR3 is 15 residues long. Germline loops: CDR1 MNHEY, CDR2 SVGAGI. Trimming shortened V by 0 bases and J by 5 bases, and 13 bases separated the two germline ends. In nucleotides, the CDR3 is TGTGCCAGCAGTTACTCGTTGCTGGGCCGTTATGGCTACACCTTC. This gives the protein CASSYSLLGRYGYTF.

The chain recombines TRBV4-3 with TRBJ2-5; TRBD2 matches at 14 bases. The CDR3 runs to 17 residues. V trimming: 0 bases; J trimming: 5 bases; junction bases outside the gene matches: 5. The germline gives CDR1 LGHNA, CDR2 YSLEER. The CDR3 spells CASSQESGTSGSETQYF. The DNA of the CDR3 is TGCGCCAGCAGCCAAGAGTCAGGGACTAGCGGGAGCGAGACCCAGTACTTC.

The chain couples TRBV20-1 to TRBJ1-5; D gene uncertain. The CDR3 spans 15 residues. V dropped 2 bases and J dropped 9 bases, with 20 bases sitting between them. Germline V lookup: CDR1 DFQATT, CDR2 SNEGSKA (reference sequence). The CDR3 sequence is CSARIRVPPVWPQHF. As DNA, the CDR3 is TGCAGTGCTAGAATCCGGGTCCCCCCGGTTTGGCCCCAGCATTTT.

The chain is built from TRBV3-1 and TRBJ1-5; a possible D gene is TRBD1 (6 bases). CDR3 length: 17 amino acids. Germline V CDR1 and CDR2: LGHDT, YNNKEL (reference sequence). Deletions cut 0 bases from V and 2 bases from J, with 14 bases between. CDR3 nucleotides: TGTGCCAGCAGCCAAGAGATAGTGGCAGGGGGCAATCAGCCCCAGCATTTT. This codes for CASSQEIVAGGNQPQHF.

The chain carries TRBV5-1 and TRBJ2-7; D unresolved. Germline CDR1 is SGHRS and CDR2 is YFSETQ. V dropped 4 bases and J dropped 2 bases, with 13 bases sitting between them. This CDR3 has 14 residues. CDR3 region: CASSPSTGTYEQYF. The CDR3 nucleotides read TGCGCCAGCAGCCCCTCGACCGGAACCTACGAGCAGTACTTC.

This sequence joins TRBV29-1 and TRBJ2-7; no definite D call. V lost 1 base and J lost 3, with 10 bases in between. Per the germline V gene, CDR1 is SQVTM and CDR2 is ANQGSEA. The CDR3 is 13 residues long. As DNA, the CDR3 is TGCAGCGTTGAAGGCGCAGGATACTACGAGCAGTACTTC. It encodes CSVEGAGYYEQYF.

The chain employs TRBV20-1 and TRBJ2-7, with TRBD1 identical over 9 bases. The CDR3 loop spans 12 amino acids. The J segment lost 5 bases and the V segment lost 6 bases, leaving 5 bases of the junction unmatched. Germline V gene sequence: CDR1 DFQATT, CDR2 SNEGSKA (reference sequence). The CDR3 region has the DNA TGCAGTGCAAGGACAGGGGTCAACGAGCAGTACTTC. Protein product: CSARTGVNEQYF.

The chain couples TRBV7-9 to TRBJ2-7; D ambiguous. The CDR3 runs to 14 residues. Trimming took off 5 bases at V and 0 bases at J, with 11 bases between the two ends. CDR1 is SEHNR and CDR2 is FQNEAQ in the germline V gene (reference sequence). CDR3 amino acids: CASSPVGPSYEQYF. CDR3 in DNA: TGTGCCAGCAGCCCCGTGGGTCCCTCCTACGAGCAGTACTTC.

This clonotype has a single count. The chain combines TRBV6-5 with TRBJ2-1, with D possibly matching TRBD1 (6 bases). Germline CDR1 reads MNHEY; CDR2 reads SVGAGI. The V and J ends lost 0 bases and 7 bases respectively, with 13 bases between them. The CDR3 is 15 residues long. CDR3 in DNA: TGTGCCAGCAGTTACTCAGCTCAACAGGGTAATGAGCAGTTCTTC. This codes for CASSYSAQQGNEQFF.

The chain recombines TRBV4-1 with TRBJ2-2; the D gene is possibly TRBD1 (5 bases). This CDR3 comprises 13 residues. V lost 4 bases and J lost 9, with 12 bases in between. Germline V lookup: CDR1 MGHRA, CDR2 YSYEKL. This CDR3 is CASSRGGPRELFF. The DNA for the CDR3 is TGCGCCAGCAGCCGGGGCGGTCCCCGGGAGCTGTTTTTT.

V usage is TRBV18 and J usage is TRBJ2-2, with 7 bases identical to TRBD2. The junction had 11 bases not matched to a gene; V was cut back by 0 bases and J by 4 bases. Germline assignment: CDR1 KGHSH and CDR2 LQKENI. The CDR3 length is 18 residues. The CDR3 nucleotides read TGTGCCAGCTCACCACCCATGGGCGGGAGTCGCAGCACCGGGGAGCTGTTTTTT. Amino acid sequence: CASSPPMGGSRSTGELFF. The whole variable domain, filled in from reference TRBV18 and TRBJ2-2, reads NAGVMQNPRHLVRRRGQEARLRCSPMKGHSHVYWYRQLPEEGLKFMVYLQKENIIDESGMPKERFSAEFPKEGPSILRIQQVVRGDSAAYFCASSPPMGGSRSTGELFFGEGSRLTVL.

The chain has TRBV30 and TRBJ2-3, with 8 bases fitting TRBD2. Trimming cost V 0 bases and J 5 bases; bases outside gene matches: 10. Germline CDR1 and CDR2: GTSNPN and SVGIG (reference sequence). CDR3 length equals 16 residues. The CDR3 DNA follows: TGTGCCTGGAGTGTACTGGCGGGAGGTGCAATAGATACGCAGTATTTT. Translated: CAWSVLAGGAIDTQYF. Supplemented by reference TRBV30 and TRBJ2-3, the full variable domain reads SQTIHQWPATLVQPVGSPLSLECTVEGTSNPNLYWYRQAAGRGLQLLFYSVGIGQISSEVPQNLSASRPQDRQFILSSKKLLLSDSGFYLCAWSVLAGGAIDTQYFGPGTRLTVL.

The chain recombines TRBV29-1 with TRBJ2-2, with D maybe TRBD1 (5 bases). Trimming left V 6 bases short and J 4 bases short, with 9 bases between. The CDR3 totals 12 residues. Germline CDR1 is SQVTM and CDR2 is ANQGSEA. The CDR3 is CSVTDSTGELFF. The DNA of the CDR3 is TGCAGCGTGACAGATTCCACCGGGGAGCTGTTTTTT.

The chain is built from TRBV20-1 and TRBJ2-7; 10 bases are a match to TRBD2. V lost 5 bases to trimming and J lost 1 base; unmatched junction nucleotides: 5. The germline CDR1 and CDR2 sequences are DFQATT and SNEGSKA (reference sequence). The CDR3 spans 14 residues. This CDR3 reads CSAPSSGSSYEQYF. The CDR3 nucleotides read TGCAGTGCTCCCTCTAGCGGGAGTTCCTACGAGCAGTACTTC.

This clonotype was counted a few times. The V and J genes are TRBV9 and TRBJ2-1, with 9 bases aligning to TRBD2. The V gene's germline CDR1 is SGDLS and CDR2 YYNGEE. The V segment lost 0 bases and the J segment 8 bases; nucleotides outside the gene matches: 9. The CDR3 runs to 16 residues. The CDR3 here is CASSVDEGGRADEQFF. The CDR3 DNA is TGTGCCAGCAGCGTAGATGAAGGCGGGAGGGCGGATGAGCAGTTCTTC.

The rearrangement links TRBV9 to TRBJ2-3; no reliable D call. Trimming left V 2 bases short and J 3 bases short, with 13 bases between. Germline lookup yields CDR1 SGDLS and CDR2 YYNGEE. The CDR3 loop spans 15 amino acids. Here the CDR3 reads CASSVQYRGTDTQYF. DNA of the CDR3: TGTGCCAGCAGCGTTCAATACCGTGGGACAGATACGCAGTATTTT. Looking up the rest from reference TRBV9 and TRBJ2-3 gives the full variable domain: DSGVTQTPKHLITATGQRVTLRCSPRSGDLSVYWYQQSLDQGLQFLIQYYNGEERAKGNILERFSAQQFPDLHSELNLSSLELGDSALYFCASSVQYRGTDTQYFGPGTRLTVL.

The rearrangement joins TRBV6-1 to TRBJ2-7, with TRBD1 as a possible D gene (6 bases). The germline gives CDR1 MNHNS, CDR2 SASEGT. CDR3 length: 14 amino acids. V was trimmed by 10 bases and J by 0 bases, leaving 16 bases between them. The CDR3 region is CATADRQSSYEQYF. The DNA for the CDR3 is TGTGCCACCGCGGACAGACAGAGCTCCTACGAGCAGTACTTC.

The chain couples TRBV29-1 to TRBJ2-1; D perhaps matches TRBD2 (6 bases). This CDR3 comprises 12 residues. V was shortened by 4 bases and J by 6 bases, with 10 bases between the two germline ends. Germline V gene data show CDR1 as SQVTM and CDR2 as ANQGSEA. CDR3 DNA: TGCAGCGTTGTCTTAGCGGTCAATGAGCAGTTCTTC. It translates to CSVVLAVNEQFF.

The chain uses TRBV6-5 and TRBJ2-1; 8 bases are a match to TRBD2. Germline V gives CDR1 MNHEY, CDR2 SVGAGI. This CDR3 has 14 residues. Germline trimming cut 4 bases from V and 7 bases from J; bases unmatched to any gene: 6. The CDR3 DNA reads as TGTGCCAGCAGTTTCAGCGGGAGCTGGAATGAGCAGTTCTTC. This translates into CASSFSGSWNEQFF.

V gene TRBV5-1 combines with J gene TRBJ1-1; no clear D. Per germline, CDR1 SGHRS and CDR2 YFSETQ. The CDR3 extends over 12 amino acids. Trimming left V 0 bases short and J 6 bases short, with 6 bases between. The CDR3 here is CASSLGYAEAFF. CDR3 sequence (DNA): TGCGCCAGCAGCTTGGGATATGCTGAAGCTTTCTTT.

The chain uses TRBV28 and TRBJ2-1; 8 nucleotides align to TRBD1. V shed 5 bases and J 9 bases; nucleotides not matched to a gene: 6. This CDR3 comprises 13 residues. Germline lookup yields CDR1 MDHEN and CDR2 SYDVKM. The CDR3 here is CASSPTGVGEQFF. The CDR3 DNA reads TGTGCCAGCAGTCCGACAGGGGTGGGTGAGCAGTTCTTC.

The V and J genes are TRBV6-5 and TRBJ1-1; possible D gene TRBD1, 5 bases. Germline assignment: CDR1 MNHEY and CDR2 SVGAGI. This CDR3 has 14 amino acids. V was pared by 6 bases and J by 1 base, with 12 bases between. For the CDR3, the DNA is TGTGCCAGCAGGCCCCCGGGGCCGAACACTGAAGCTTTCTTT. Residues: CASRPPGPNTEAFF.

The V and J genes are TRBV7-9 and TRBJ2-1; 13 nucleotides line up with TRBD2. The CDR3 has 15 residues. From germline, CDR1 is SEHNR and CDR2 FQNEAQ (reference sequence). V lost 5 bases to trimming and J lost 8 bases; unmatched junction nucleotides: 6. Here the CDR3 reads CASSTRTSGSHEQFF. As DNA, the CDR3 is TGTGCCAGCAGCACGAGGACTAGCGGGAGTCATGAGCAGTTCTTC.

The V and J genes are TRBV5-1 and TRBJ1-1; D gene unclear. Germline V lookup: CDR1 SGHRS, CDR2 YFSETQ. The CDR3 spans 15 residues. V lost 0 bases and J lost 3, with 12 bases in between. The CDR3: CASSLGGNRDTEAFF. CDR3 nucleotides: TGCGCCAGCAGCTTGGGCGGCAATCGGGACACTGAAGCTTTCTTT.